This TCR beta chain was recorded in a study of shared clonotypes between healthy human individuals. Whole-study results and caveats: Among donors, clonotype sharing was expected to be affected by sequencing depth.

The repertoire was sequenced with immunoSEQ multiplex PCR; TCRdb's copy has only in-frame clones and lacks some. The profile shows about 1,500,000 clones, approximately 96% of them singletons. Of note for this clone: Its specificity is unknown.

Sequencing was done on a sample of naive CD4+ T cells sorted from blood. The subset here: CD45RA+ positively selected. The receptor was derived from a man younger than 45 in good health.

CDR3: CASSFATSGYEQYF. CDR3 DNA sequence: TGTGCCAGCAGTTTCGCCACGTCGGGCTACGAGCAGTACTTC. The rearrangement joins TRBV27 to TRBJ2-7, with D unresolved. The germline gives CDR1 MNHEY, CDR2 SMNVEV (reference sequence). Trimming took 3 bases from V and 3 from J, leaving 12 bases between them. The CDR3 loop spans 14 amino acids.